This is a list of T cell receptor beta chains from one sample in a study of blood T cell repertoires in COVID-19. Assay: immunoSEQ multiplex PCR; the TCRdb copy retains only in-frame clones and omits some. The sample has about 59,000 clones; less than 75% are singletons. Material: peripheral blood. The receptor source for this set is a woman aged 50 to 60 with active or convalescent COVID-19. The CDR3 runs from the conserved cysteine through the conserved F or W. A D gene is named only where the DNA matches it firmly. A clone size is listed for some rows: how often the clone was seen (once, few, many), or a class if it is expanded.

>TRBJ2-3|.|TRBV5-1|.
TGCGCCAGCAGCTGGGGGGACCTTCATGGAGATACGCAGTATTTT
CASSWGDLHGDTQYF
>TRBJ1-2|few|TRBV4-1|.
TGCGCCAGCAGCCTCGGGCCGGGGGAGTCGCTCAACTATGGCTACACCTTC
CASSLGPGESLNYGYTF
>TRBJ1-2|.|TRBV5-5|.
TGTGCCAGCAGCACAGGGTCTTACTATGGCTACACCTTC
CASSTGSYYGYTF
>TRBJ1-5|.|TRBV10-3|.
TGTGCCATCAGGTCGTATAGCAATCAGCCCCAGCATTTT
CAIRSYSNQPQHF
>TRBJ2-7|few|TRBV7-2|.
TGTGCCAGCAGCTTATGGCAGGGGGGCTACGAGCAGTACTTC
CASSLWQGGYEQYF
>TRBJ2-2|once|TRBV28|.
TGTGCCAGCAGTTTATTGGGCAGGGGCACCGGGGAGCTGTTTTTT
CASSLLGRGTGELFF
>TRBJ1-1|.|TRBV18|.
TGTGCCAGCTCACCACCTGGGACACCGCGCGGGACTGAAGCTTTCTTT
CASSPPGTPRGTEAFF
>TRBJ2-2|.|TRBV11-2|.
TGTGCCAGCAGCTTAGGGGCAGCGAACACCGGGGAGCTGTTTTTT
CASSLGAANTGELFF
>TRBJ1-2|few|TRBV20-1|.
TGCAGTGTACAGGGCGGCTATGGCTACACCTTC
CSVQGGYGYTF
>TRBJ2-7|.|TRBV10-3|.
TGTGCCATCAGAGGGGGGACAGTAAGCTCCTACGAGCAGTACTTC
CAIRGGTVSSYEQYF
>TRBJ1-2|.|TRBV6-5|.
TGTGCCAGCAGGGACATAGAGGCTAACTATGGCTACACCTTC
CASRDIEANYGYTF
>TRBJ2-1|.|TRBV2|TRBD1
TGTGCCAGCAGTGGTCAGGGGGTACAATATGAGCAGTTCTTC
CASSGQGVQYEQFF
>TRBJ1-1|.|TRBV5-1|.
TGCGCCAGCAGAACGGACAAGAACACTGAAGCTTTCTTT
CASRTDKNTEAFF
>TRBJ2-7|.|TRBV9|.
TGTGCCAGCAGCGTAGGTTTCGAGCGGTTCTACGAGCAGTACTTC
CASSVGFERFYEQYF
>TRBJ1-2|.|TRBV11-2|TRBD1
TGTGCCAGCAGCTTAGCCCAGACAGGGAACTATGGCTACACCTTC
CASSLAQTGNYGYTF
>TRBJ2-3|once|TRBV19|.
TGTGCCATTACTTTGAGGGCCAGAGATACGCAGTATTTT
CAITLRARDTQYF
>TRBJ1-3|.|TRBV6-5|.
TGTGCCAGCAGTTACGTGCAGGGCGGAAACACCATATATTTT
CASSYVQGGNTIYF
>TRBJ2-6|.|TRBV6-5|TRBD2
TGTGCCAGCAGTTACTCGGGAGGGTATGGGGCCAACGTCCTGACTTTC
CASSYSGGYGANVLTF
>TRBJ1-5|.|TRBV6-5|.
TGTGCCAGCAGCTCCGGGGGGATTTATCAGCCCCAGCATTTT
CASSSGGIYQPQHF
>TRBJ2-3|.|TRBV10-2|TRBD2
TGCGCCAGCAGTGAAAGACCGGGGGGGGGCGATACGCAGTATTTT
CASSERPGGGDTQYF
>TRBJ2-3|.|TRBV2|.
TGTGCCAGCAGTGTTGACAGGAGTGCGGATACGCAGTATTTT
CASSVDRSADTQYF
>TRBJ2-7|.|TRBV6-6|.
TGTGCCAGCAGTTACTCGGGTAGCGGCTCCTACGAGCAGTACTTC
CASSYSGSGSYEQYF
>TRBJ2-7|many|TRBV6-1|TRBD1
TGTGCCAGCAGTGAAAGGGACAGACACTACGAGCAGTACTTC
CASSERDRHYEQYF
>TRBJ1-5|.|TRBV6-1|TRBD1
TGTGCCAGCAGTGCGTTCACACAGGGGGCTAATCAGCCCCAGCATTTT
CASSAFTQGANQPQHF